What follows is one T cell receptor beta chain and its context. Its cognate antigen is unknown. A much larger clone differs by one base, so this may be a read error. At the DNA level, this CDR3 is encoded by other sequences in the same sample as well. This entry belongs to a study of shared clonotypes between healthy human individuals. Study details: Plates per donor: three CD4 naive, three CD4 memory, two CD8 naive, one CD8 memory.

Per the study methods: Junction-only sequences without quality scores were provided by ImmunoSEQ, so filtering was different. Clones were sequenced by immunoSEQ multiplex PCR, and TCRdb holds only the in-frame ones, with some missing. The V and J calls and clone size were taken over from that table, and D and trimming were inferred from the DNA. There are millions of clones in the sample; roughly 94% occur only once, and 0.13% lies in the top ten. Regarding the study as a whole: Generation probabilities of non-shared clonotypes were lower (relative to those shared by all four donors).

The CDR3 has 14 residues. Germline CDR1 SGDLS, CDR2 YYNGEE. The V end was cut by 0 bases, the J end by 0 bases, with 3 bases between. The rearrangement links TRBV9 to TRBJ2-2; D gene uncertain. Sequenced sample: naive CD4+ T cells sorted from blood. Subset specified: CD45RA+ positively selected. The sequence derives from a man in his late teens or twenties in good health. The CDR3 protein is CASSVGANTGELFF. In nucleotides, the CDR3 is TGTGCCAGCAGCGTAGGGGCGAACACCGGGGAGCTGTTTTTT.